This TCR beta chain was captured by sequencing in a study of blood T cell repertoires in COVID-19. Germline assignment: CDR1 SEHNR and CDR2 FQNEAQ (reference sequence). V lost 5 bases and J 1 base, leaving 7 bases between the germline ends. This CDR3 is 13 amino acids long. Methods used by the authors: Cell counts per sample came from amplifying reference gene primers. Measured with immunoSEQ multiplex PCR; TCRdb has only the in-frame clones, and not every one. V and J calls and clone size are those listed in that table; D and trimming were worked out from the DNA. This sample carries about 110,000 clones, roughly 85% of them seen once, and the ten largest clones take about 13%.

The TCR sequence derives from a human donor in a cohort sampled during active COVID-19. The material sequenced was peripheral blood. This sequence joins TRBV7-9 and TRBJ2-3, with no clear D. CDR3 DNA sequence: TGTGCCAGCAGCAGCATGGGCACAGATACGCAGTATTTT. Its translation is CASSSMGTDTQYF.